This T cell receptor (beta chain) was retrieved from a study of identical twins. The authors used template switching to add a universal primer site and gave cDNA unique molecular identifiers. Using its own MiXCR run on the 5' RACE reads, TCRdb lists one record per CDR3 protein. The profile covers some 710,000 distinct CDR3 sequences, with 6% to 6.5% appearing a single time and around 1.9% taken by the ten largest. Germline V gene lookup returns CDR1 KGHSH and CDR2 LQKENI. V lost 3 bases, J lost 6 bases, and 10 bases stayed unmatched. The CDR3 spans 16 residues. Remarks on this clonotype: The antigen remains undetermined.

Findings and caveats of the study: Twins' surplus sharing was weaker for beta out-of-frame sequences.

The sequencing sample was made of naive T cells sorted from blood. This TCR came from a man younger than 35 in good health. The rearrangement joins TRBV18 to TRBJ2-1; 8 nucleotides line up with TRBD1. CDR3 in amino acids: CASSPPGTGATNEQFF. The CDR3 DNA follows: TGTGCCAGCTCACCTCCCGGGACAGGAGCAACCAATGAGCAGTTCTTC.